A selection of T cell receptor beta chains follows, all from one sample in a study of blood T cell repertoires in COVID-19. The protocol was immunoSEQ multiplex PCR, while the TCRdb copy is restricted to in-frame clones and leaves out a portion. The sample includes over 250,000 clones, 90% to 95% of them seen just once. The sample taken for sequencing was peripheral blood. Receptor source: a woman in her 30s with COVID-19, enrolled during active disease. Each CDR3 is given with its conserved first and last residue. Each record gives: D gene, V gene, clone size, J gene, CDR3 DNA, CDR3 protein. A D gene is named only where the DNA matches it firmly. A row's size may be missing; if present it is once, few, many or a size class.

TRBD2	TRBV4-2	-	TRBJ2-7	TGTGCCAGCAGCCAAGTTCATCTTAGCGGGAGGGTCTACGAGCAGTACTTC	CASSQVHLSGRVYEQYF
TRBD1	TRBV9	-	TRBJ2-1	TGTGCCAGCAGTGGATCCGGGACAGTTAACAATGAGCAGTTCTTC	CASSGSGTVNNEQFF
-	TRBV18	few	TRBJ1-2	TGTGCCAGCTCACCGGAAGACGGGGCTAACTATGGCTACACCTTC	CASSPEDGANYGYTF
TRBD2	TRBV11-2	-	TRBJ2-1	TGTGCCAGCAGCCTACCTCTTGCGGGAGAGGAGCATGAGCAGTTCTTC	CASSLPLAGEEHEQFF
-	TRBV3-1/TRBV3-2	-	TRBJ2-1	TGTGCCAGCAGCCAAGATGAGCGGGAGCAGTTCTTC	CASSQDEREQFF
-	TRBV19	-	TRBJ1-5	TGTGCCAGTGCCACACAGGGCATAACCAATCAGCCCCAGCATTTT	CASATQGITNQPQHF
TRBD1	TRBV19	-	TRBJ1-2	TGTGCCAGTAGTTCACGAGACAGGGGGGGGAACTATGGCTACACCTTC	CASSSRDRGGNYGYTF
-	TRBV10-2	-	TRBJ2-2	TGCGCCAGCAGTGAGAGGGGCGAAACCGGGGAGCTGTTTTTT	CASSERGETGELFF
-	TRBV12-3/TRBV12-4	-	TRBJ2-7	TGTGCCAGCAGTTTATCGGGTCCCCACGAGCAGTACTTC	CASSLSGPHEQYF
TRBD2	TRBV12-5	-	TRBJ2-1	TGTGCTAGAACTAGCGGGGGGGACAATGAGCAGTTCTTC	CARTSGGDNEQFF
-	TRBV3-1/TRBV3-2	-	TRBJ1-2	TGTGCCAGCAGCCAGACAGCGTATGGCTACACCTTC	CASSQTAYGYTF
-	TRBV19	-	TRBJ1-5	TGTGCCAGTAGTATAGTCCAGGGCGGCGGTGGTCAGCCCCAGCATTTT	CASSIVQGGGGQPQHF
-	TRBV3-1/TRBV3-2	-	TRBJ1-1	TGTGCCAGCAGCCAAGCTGCGGGTGCTTTCTTT	CASSQAAGAFF